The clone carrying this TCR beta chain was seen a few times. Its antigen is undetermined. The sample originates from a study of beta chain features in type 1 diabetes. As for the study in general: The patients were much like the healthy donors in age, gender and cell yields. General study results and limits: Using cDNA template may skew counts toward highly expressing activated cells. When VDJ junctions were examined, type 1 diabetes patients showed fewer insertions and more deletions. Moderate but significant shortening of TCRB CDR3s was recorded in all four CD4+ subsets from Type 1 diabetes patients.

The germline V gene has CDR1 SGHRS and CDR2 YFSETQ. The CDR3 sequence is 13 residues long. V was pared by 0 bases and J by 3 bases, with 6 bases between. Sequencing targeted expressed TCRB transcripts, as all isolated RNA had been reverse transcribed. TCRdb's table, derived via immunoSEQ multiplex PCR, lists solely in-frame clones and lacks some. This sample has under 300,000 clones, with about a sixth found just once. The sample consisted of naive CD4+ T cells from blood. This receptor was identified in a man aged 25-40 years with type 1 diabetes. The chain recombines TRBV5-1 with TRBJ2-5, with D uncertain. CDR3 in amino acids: CASSLAPKETQYF. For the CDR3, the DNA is TGCGCCAGCAGCTTGGCTCCGAAAGAGACCCAGTACTTC.